This T cell receptor (beta chain) was retrieved from a study of vaccination and CD4 T cells after COVID-19. Sequencing of DNA taken from cultured CD4+ T cells relied on the Oncomine TCR Beta short-read assay. TCRdb re-analysed the PCR reads in MiXCR, keeping a single row per CDR3 protein. Of about 19,000 distinct CDR3 sequences listed, 45% to 60% are singletons. Noted treatment: roughly 11-day PBMC culture with coronavirus spike peptide pools or control peptides (ViraFEST assay). Concerning this clonotype: Its antigen is still unknown.

This CDR3 spans 15 amino acids. Trimming stripped 8 bases from V and 0 bases from J, with 15 bases between. The source material was CD4+ T cells from blood, cultured in vitro, sampled after SARS-CoV-2 vaccination. The sequence was obtained from a human donor who had recovered from COVID-19. The rearrangement joins TRBV5-3 to TRBJ1-3; D gene unclear. TRBV5-3 is an ORF, and what it does is uncertain. The CDR3 DNA reads as TGTGCCAGCAGCGCGGGCCTCAGCTCTGGAAACACCATATATTTT. Its translation: CASSAGLSSGNTIYF.